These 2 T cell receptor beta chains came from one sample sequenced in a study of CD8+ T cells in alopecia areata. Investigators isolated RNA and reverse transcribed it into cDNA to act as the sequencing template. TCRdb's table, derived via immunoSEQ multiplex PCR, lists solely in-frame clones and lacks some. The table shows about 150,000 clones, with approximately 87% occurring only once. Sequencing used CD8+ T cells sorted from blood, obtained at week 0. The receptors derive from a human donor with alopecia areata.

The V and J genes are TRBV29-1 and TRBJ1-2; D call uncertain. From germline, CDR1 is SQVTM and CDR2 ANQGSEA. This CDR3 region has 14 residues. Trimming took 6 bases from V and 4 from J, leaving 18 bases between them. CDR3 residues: CSVGTPGGPYGYTF. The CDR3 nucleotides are TGCAGCGTAGGAACCCCGGGAGGCCCCTATGGCTACACCTTC.

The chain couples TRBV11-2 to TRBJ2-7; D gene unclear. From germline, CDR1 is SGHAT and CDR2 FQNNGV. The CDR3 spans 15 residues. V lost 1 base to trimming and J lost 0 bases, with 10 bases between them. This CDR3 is CASSLGAGDSYEQYF. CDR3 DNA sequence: TGTGCCAGCAGCTTAGGCGCAGGAGACTCCTACGAGCAGTACTTC. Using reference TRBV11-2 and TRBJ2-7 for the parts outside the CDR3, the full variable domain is EAGVAQSPRYKIIEKRQSVAFWCNPISGHATLYWYQQILGQGPKLLIQFQNNGVVDDSQLPKDRFSAERLKGVDSTLKIQPAKLEDSAVYLCASSLGAGDSYEQYFGPGTRLTVT.